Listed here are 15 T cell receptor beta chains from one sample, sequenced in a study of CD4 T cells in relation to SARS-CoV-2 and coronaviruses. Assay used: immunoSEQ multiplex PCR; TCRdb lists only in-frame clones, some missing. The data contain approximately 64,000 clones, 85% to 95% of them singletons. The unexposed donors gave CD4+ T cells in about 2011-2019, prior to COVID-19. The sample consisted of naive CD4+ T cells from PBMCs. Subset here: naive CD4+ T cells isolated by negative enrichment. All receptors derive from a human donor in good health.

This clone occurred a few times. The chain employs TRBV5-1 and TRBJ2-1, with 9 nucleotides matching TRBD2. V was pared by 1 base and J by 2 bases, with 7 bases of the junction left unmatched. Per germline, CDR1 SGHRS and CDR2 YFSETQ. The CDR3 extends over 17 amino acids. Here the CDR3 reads CASSLSPSGTTYNEQFF. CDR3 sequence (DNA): TGCGCCAGCAGCTTGTCGCCTAGCGGGACCACCTACAATGAGCAGTTCTTC.

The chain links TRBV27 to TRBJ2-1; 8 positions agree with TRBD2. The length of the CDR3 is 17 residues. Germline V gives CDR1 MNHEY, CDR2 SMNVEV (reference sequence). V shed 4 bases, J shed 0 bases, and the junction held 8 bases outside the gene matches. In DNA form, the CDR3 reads TGTGCCAGCAGTTCCCACGGACTAGCCCGCTCCTACAATGAGCAGTTCTTC. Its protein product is CASSSHGLARSYNEQFF.

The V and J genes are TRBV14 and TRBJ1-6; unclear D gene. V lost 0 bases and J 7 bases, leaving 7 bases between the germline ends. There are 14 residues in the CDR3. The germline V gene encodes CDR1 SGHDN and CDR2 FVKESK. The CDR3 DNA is TGTGCCAGCAGCCAAGACCTCGGGAATTCACCCCTCCACTTT. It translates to CASSQDLGNSPLHF.

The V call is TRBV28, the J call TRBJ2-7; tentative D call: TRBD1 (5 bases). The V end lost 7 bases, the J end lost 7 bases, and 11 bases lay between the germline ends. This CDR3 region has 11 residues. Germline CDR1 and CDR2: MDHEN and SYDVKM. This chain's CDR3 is CASTQGLEQYF. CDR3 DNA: TGTGCCAGCACCCAGGGTTTGGAGCAGTACTTC.

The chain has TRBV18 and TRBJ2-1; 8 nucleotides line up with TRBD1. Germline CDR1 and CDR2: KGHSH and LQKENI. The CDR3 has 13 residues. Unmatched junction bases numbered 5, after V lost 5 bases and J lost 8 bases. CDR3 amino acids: CASSGQGADEQFF. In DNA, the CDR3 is TGTGCCAGCTCAGGGCAGGGGGCCGATGAGCAGTTCTTC.

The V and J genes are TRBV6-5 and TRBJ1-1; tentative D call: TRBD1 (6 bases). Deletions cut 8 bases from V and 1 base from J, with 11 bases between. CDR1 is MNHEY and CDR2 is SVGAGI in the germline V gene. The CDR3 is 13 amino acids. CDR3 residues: CASRDNSNTEAFF. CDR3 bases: TGTGCCAGCCGGGACAATTCGAACACTGAAGCTTTCTTT.

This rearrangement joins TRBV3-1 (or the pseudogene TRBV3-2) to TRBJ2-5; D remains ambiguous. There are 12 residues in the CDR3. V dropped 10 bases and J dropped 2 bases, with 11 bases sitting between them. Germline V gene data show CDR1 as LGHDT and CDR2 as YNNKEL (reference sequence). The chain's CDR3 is CATTTGQETQYF. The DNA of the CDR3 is TGTGCCACCACCACTGGTCAAGAGACCCAGTACTTC.

This CDR3 reads CASSHLRGGSTDTQYF. CDR3 DNA: TGTGCCAGCAGCCATCTTCGTGGGGGGTCCACAGATACGCAGTATTTT. The V call is TRBV3-1 (or the pseudogene TRBV3-2), the J call TRBJ2-3; perhaps TRBD2 as D (6 bases). Germline CDR1 and CDR2: LGHDT and YNNKEL (reference sequence). V shed 3 bases and J shed 2 bases, with 15 bases lying between them. This CDR3 is 16 amino acids long.

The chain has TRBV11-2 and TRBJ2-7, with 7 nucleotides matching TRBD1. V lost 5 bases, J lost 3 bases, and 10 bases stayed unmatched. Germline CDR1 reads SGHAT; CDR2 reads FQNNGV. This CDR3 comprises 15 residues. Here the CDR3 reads CASSPLLTGSYEQYF. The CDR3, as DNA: TGTGCCAGCAGCCCTCTCCTGACAGGGAGCTACGAGCAGTACTTC. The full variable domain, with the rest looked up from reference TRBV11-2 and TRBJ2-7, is EAGVAQSPRYKIIEKRQSVAFWCNPISGHATLYWYQQILGQGPKLLIQFQNNGVVDDSQLPKDRFSAERLKGVDSTLKIQPAKLEDSAVYLCASSPLLTGSYEQYFGPGTRLTVT.

The DNA of the CDR3 is TGTGCCAGCAGCCTATACGGGGACCAAGAGACCCAGTACTTC. This translates into CASSLYGDQETQYF. This chain uses TRBV7-9 with TRBJ2-5, with D possibly TRBD2 on 5 matching bases. The CDR3 is 14 amino acids. Trimming took off 5 bases at V and 0 bases at J, with 10 bases between the two ends. The germline V gene encodes CDR1 SEHNR and CDR2 FQNEAQ (reference sequence).

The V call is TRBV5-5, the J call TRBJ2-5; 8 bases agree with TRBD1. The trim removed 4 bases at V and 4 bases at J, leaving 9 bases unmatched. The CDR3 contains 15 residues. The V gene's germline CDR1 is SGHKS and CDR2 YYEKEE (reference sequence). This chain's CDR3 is CASSPHRGYVETQYF. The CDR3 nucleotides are TGTGCCAGCAGCCCCCACAGGGGGTACGTAGAGACCCAGTACTTC.

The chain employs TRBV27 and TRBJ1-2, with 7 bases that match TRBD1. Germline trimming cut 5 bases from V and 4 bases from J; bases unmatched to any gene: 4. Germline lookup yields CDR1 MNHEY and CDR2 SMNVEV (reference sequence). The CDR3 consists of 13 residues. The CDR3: CASSITGAYGYTF. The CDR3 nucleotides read TGTGCCAGCAGTATTACAGGGGCCTATGGCTACACCTTC.

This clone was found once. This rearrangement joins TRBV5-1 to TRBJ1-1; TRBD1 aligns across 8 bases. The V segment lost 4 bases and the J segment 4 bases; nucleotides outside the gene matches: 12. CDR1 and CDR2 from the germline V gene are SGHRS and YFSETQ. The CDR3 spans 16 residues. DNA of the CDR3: TGCGCCAGCAGCACGACAGGGGTAAAATCGTTCACTGAAGCTTTCTTT. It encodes CASSTTGVKSFTEAFF.

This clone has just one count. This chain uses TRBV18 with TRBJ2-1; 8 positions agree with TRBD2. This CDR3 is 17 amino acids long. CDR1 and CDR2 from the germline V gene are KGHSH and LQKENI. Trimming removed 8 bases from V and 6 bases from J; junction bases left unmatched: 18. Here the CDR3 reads CASQISAGGSNPNEQFF. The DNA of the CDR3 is TGTGCCAGCCAAATATCGGCGGGAGGCTCGAATCCCAATGAGCAGTTCTTC.

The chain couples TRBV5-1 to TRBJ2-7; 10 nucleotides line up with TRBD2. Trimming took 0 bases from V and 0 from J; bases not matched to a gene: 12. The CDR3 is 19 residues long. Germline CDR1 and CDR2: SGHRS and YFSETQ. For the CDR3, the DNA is TGCGCCAGCAGCTTGGCAGGCCTAGCGGGAGATCCCTACTCCTACGAGCAGTACTTC. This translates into CASSLAGLAGDPYSYEQYF.